This passage covers 26 T cell receptor beta chains from one sample sequenced in a study of blood T cell repertoires in COVID-19. Assay used: immunoSEQ multiplex PCR; TCRdb lists only in-frame clones, some missing. This table holds approximately 300,000 clones, more than 85% found once. The sequenced material came from PBMCs or T cells enriched from blood (not recorded which). These receptors were collected from a woman aged 30 to 39 who had recovered from COVID-19.

Points on this clone: The sample holds other DNA sequences that translate to the same CDR3. The genes are TRBV28 and TRBJ1-3; TRBD1 is a possible D gene (5 bases). The length of the CDR3 is 14 residues. Germline CDR1 is MDHEN and CDR2 is SYDVKM. V was trimmed by 2 bases and J by 4 bases, leaving 9 bases between them. The CDR3 loop reads CASSLPGQGNTIYF. CDR3 in DNA: TGTGCCAGCAGTTTACCAGGGCAGGGAAACACCATATATTTT.

The chain carries TRBV4-1 and TRBJ2-7; D is possibly TRBD2 (5 bases). Germline CDR1 is MGHRA and CDR2 is YSYEKL. With 1 base removed from V and 6 bases from J, the gap between germline ends came to 10 bases. This CDR3 spans 13 amino acids. CDR3 protein: CASSQVWEPEQYF. For the CDR3, the DNA is TGCGCCAGCAGCCAAGTTTGGGAGCCCGAGCAGTACTTC.

This chain joins TRBV27 and TRBJ2-3; no firm D call. V gave up 5 bases and J gave up 0 bases, with 3 bases separating them. From germline, CDR1 is MNHEY and CDR2 SMNVEV (reference sequence). This CDR3 region has 12 residues. The CDR3 region has the DNA TGTGCCAGCAGTCATAGCACAGATACGCAGTATTTT. It encodes CASSHSTDTQYF.

The chain recombines TRBV5-1 with TRBJ2-3, with 8 bases fitting TRBD1. The J segment lost 1 base and the V segment lost 0 bases, leaving 1 base of the junction unmatched. The CDR3 extends over 15 amino acids. The germline gives CDR1 SGHRS, CDR2 YFSETQ. The CDR3 here is CASSLVGQGTDTQYF. The CDR3 nucleotides are TGCGCCAGCAGCTTGGTGGGACAGGGCACAGATACGCAGTATTTT. The variable domain in full, completed from reference TRBV5-1 and TRBJ2-3, reads KAGVTQTPRYLIKTRGQQVTLSCSPISGHRSVSWYQQTPGQGLQFLFEYFSETQRNKGNFPGRFSGRQFSNSRSEMNVSTLELGDSALYLCASSLVGQGTDTQYFGPGTRLTVL.

The J gene is TRBJ2-7, the V gene TRBV5-1; no clear D gene. Germline-derived CDR1 and CDR2 are SGHRS and YFSETQ. The CDR3 runs to 13 residues. The V gene lost 0 bases and the J gene lost 2 bases, with 6 bases spanning the gap. The CDR3 sequence: CASSLATAYEQYF. CDR3 nucleotide sequence: TGCGCCAGCAGCTTGGCAACAGCCTACGAGCAGTACTTC.

The chain carries TRBV7-3 and TRBJ2-3; 9 nucleotides match TRBD1. V gave up 2 bases and J gave up 4 bases; unmatched junction bases: 10. This CDR3 comprises 17 residues. CDR1 is SGHTA, CDR2 FQGTGA, per germline. The CDR3: CASSLGPGQGFSDTQYF. CDR3 coding DNA: TGTGCCAGCAGCTTAGGGCCGGGACAGGGTTTTTCAGATACGCAGTATTTT.

The chain has TRBV6-2 or TRBV6-3 and TRBJ2-7; TRBD1 aligns across 8 bases. J was trimmed by 4 bases and V by 4 bases; bases with no gene match: 12. The germline gives CDR1 MNHEY, CDR2 SVGEGT. The CDR3 runs 16 residues. CDR3 sequence: CASSFQPGQEYYEQYF. CDR3 sequence (DNA): TGTGCCAGCAGTTTTCAACCGGGACAGGAATATTACGAGCAGTACTTC.

The rearrangement links TRBV12-1 to TRBJ1-1; TRBD1 reflects the table's D call only, with no check against the DNA. TRBV12-1 is given as a pseudogene. CDR3 length: 15 residues. The CDR3 sequence: CASSLPNRGNTEAFF. The CDR3 DNA follows: TGTGCCAGCAGCCTGCCGAACAGGGGGAACACTGAAGCTTTCTTT.

J is TRBJ2-1 and V is TRBV5-8; 7 bases line up with TRBD2. V lost 1 base, J lost 3 bases, and 4 bases stayed unmatched. The CDR3 length is 15 residues. Germline V gene sequence: CDR1 SGHTS, CDR2 YDEGEE. The CDR3 DNA follows: TGTGCCAGCAGCTTGTTAGCGGGCCTCTACAATGAGCAGTTCTTC. Its protein is CASSLLAGLYNEQFF.

The chain joins TRBV27 to TRBJ1-2; tentative D call: TRBD1 (5 bases). Germline lookup yields CDR1 MNHEY and CDR2 SMNVEV (reference sequence). This CDR3 contains 16 residues. V was trimmed by 7 bases and J by 8 bases, leaving 26 bases between them. The CDR3: CASTSRAPARTRGYTF. CDR3 DNA: TGTGCCAGCACGAGTAGGGCCCCAGCGAGGACAAGGGGCTACACCTTC.

V and J are TRBV2 and TRBJ1-1, with a weak D call TRBD1 (5 bases). The germline gives CDR1 SNHLY, CDR2 FYNNEI. Trimming shortened V by 2 bases and J by 5 bases, and 9 bases separated the two germline ends. The CDR3 is 13 residues long. CDR3 DNA: TGTGCCAGCAGTGAAAGCCCAGGGACTGAAGCTTTCTTT. Translating gives CASSESPGTEAFF.

Comment on this clone: The sample contains more than one DNA sequence encoding this CDR3. The chain couples TRBV28 to TRBJ1-1; D is uncertain. Per germline, CDR1 MDHEN and CDR2 SYDVKM. Trimming shortened V by 6 bases and J by 4 bases, and 6 bases separated the two germline ends. The CDR3 is made up of 11 amino acids. DNA for the CDR3: TGTGCCAGCAGCTTGAGCACTGAAGCTTTCTTT. It translates to CASSLSTEAFF.

This chain uses TRBV7-9 with TRBJ2-1; 11 bases map to TRBD1. This CDR3 comprises 16 residues. Germline V gene lookup returns CDR1 SEHNR and CDR2 FQNEAQ (reference sequence). Germline trimming cut 2 bases from V and 7 bases from J; bases unmatched to any gene: 7. DNA of the CDR3: TGTGCCAGCAGCTTATTAGGGACAGGGGGTGCGAATGAGCAGTTCTTC. Residues: CASSLLGTGGANEQFF.

The gene calls are TRBV24-1 and TRBJ2-2, with 7 nucleotides matching TRBD1. The V segment lost 4 bases and the J segment 1 base; nucleotides outside the gene matches: 5. This CDR3 region has 16 residues. In germline, CDR1 is KGHDR, CDR2 SFDVKD. CDR3 loop: CATSEKGQLNTGELFF. The DNA for the CDR3 is TGTGCCACCAGTGAAAAGGGACAGTTGAACACCGGGGAGCTGTTTTTT.

This clone was found once. This chain uses TRBV28 with TRBJ2-1; TRBD1 agrees at 7 bases. The V gene end was trimmed by 6 bases and the J gene end by 0 bases; junction bases not matched to a gene: 11. CDR3 size: 17 residues. Germline V gives CDR1 MDHEN, CDR2 SYDVKM. CDR3 DNA: TGTGCCAGCAGCCTTACCTTATCAGGGGGCTCCTACAATGAGCAGTTCTTC. It specifies CASSLTLSGGSYNEQFF.

V and J are TRBV28 and TRBJ2-7; 12 bases agree with TRBD2. There are 17 residues in the CDR3. Germline lookup yields CDR1 MDHEN and CDR2 SYDVKM. V lost 5 bases to trimming and J lost 3 bases; unmatched junction nucleotides: 11. CDR3 sequence reads: CASSIPPTSGRGYEQYF. The CDR3 nucleotides are TGTGCCAGCAGTATTCCCCCGACTAGCGGGAGAGGCTACGAGCAGTACTTC.

The chain links TRBV5-4 to TRBJ2-5, with D possibly matching TRBD1 (5 bases). In germline, CDR1 is SGHNT, CDR2 YYREEE (reference sequence). V dropped 3 bases and J dropped 0 bases, with 9 bases sitting between them. The CDR3 runs to 14 residues. DNA for the CDR3: TGTGCCAGCAGCTCCACAGGTGACCAAGAGACCCAGTACTTC. Protein product: CASSSTGDQETQYF.

The chain recombines TRBV7-8 with TRBJ2-3, with D hard to call. Trimming cost V 5 bases and J 2 bases, with 17 bases left between them. The CDR3 is 16 amino acids. Germline assignment: CDR1 SGHVS and CDR2 FQNEAQ. The CDR3 protein is CASSGYRVRITDTQYF. Written as DNA, the CDR3 is TGTGCCAGCAGCGGCTACCGGGTCCGGATCACAGATACGCAGTATTTT.

The genes are TRBV2 and TRBJ2-7; tentatively, D is TRBD2 (6 bases). This CDR3 is built from 17 residues. CDR1 is SNHLY and CDR2 is FYNNEI in the germline V gene. With 0 bases removed from V and 3 bases from J, the gap between germline ends came to 18 bases. The DNA of the CDR3 is TGTGCCAGCAGTGAAGCGCTTTTGGGACGGAGGGACTACGAGCAGTACTTC. Its protein is CASSEALLGRRDYEQYF.

The chain links TRBV7-9 to TRBJ1-6; 7 bases fit TRBD1. The V and J ends lost 4 bases and 9 bases, in that order; junction bases with no gene match: 15. The germline CDR1 and CDR2 sequences are SEHNR and FQNEAQ (reference sequence). CDR3 length: 17 amino acids. CDR3 residues: CASSSLGFDRAVSPLHF. The CDR3 DNA follows: TGTGCCAGCAGCTCCCTGGGTTTCGACAGGGCTGTTTCACCCCTCCACTTT. Combining the CDR3 with reference TRBV7-9 and TRBJ1-6 gives the whole variable domain DTGVSQNPRHKITKRGQNVTFRCDPISEHNRLYWYRQTLGQGPEFLTYFQNEAQLEKSRLLSDRFSAERPKGSFSTLEIQRTEQGDSAMYLCASSSLGFDRAVSPLHFGNGTRLTVT.

The chain joins TRBV13 to TRBJ2-3, with 11 bases identical to TRBD2. Germline V gene data show CDR1 as PRHDT and CDR2 as FYEKMQ (reference sequence). This CDR3 has 16 residues. V dropped 2 bases and J dropped 2; count of bases not matched to a gene: 3. The CDR3 reads CASSLRLAGPTDTQYF. The DNA of the CDR3 is TGTGCCAGCAGCTTAAGACTAGCGGGACCCACAGATACGCAGTATTTT.

J is TRBJ1-5 and V is TRBV30, with D maybe TRBD1 (5 bases). Germline CDR1 reads GTSNPN; CDR2 reads SVGIG (reference sequence). The CDR3 consists of 13 residues. Trimming cost V 1 base and J 2 bases, with 6 bases left between them. In nucleotides, the CDR3 is TGTGCCTGGAGTGGGGGGGGCAATCAGCCCCAGCATTTT. It translates to CAWSGGGNQPQHF.

In this sample, this clone turned up once. The V call is TRBV5-3, the J call TRBJ1-1, with no clear D. TRBV5-3 belongs to the ORF category, with a function that is uncertain. V lost 8 bases and J lost 6, with 11 bases in between. The CDR3 has 11 amino acids. The CDR3 DNA reads as TGTGCCAGGCCGAAGGCGGCTGAAGCTTTCTTT. Protein: CARPKAAEAFF.

This chain uses TRBV18 with TRBJ2-5; 11 positions agree with TRBD2. This CDR3 is built from 16 residues. Germline values: CDR1 KGHSH, CDR2 LQKENI. J was trimmed by 1 base and V by 6 bases; bases with no gene match: 7. CDR3 sequence (DNA): TGTGCCAGCTCCCTACGGACTAGCGGGTTCCAAGAGACCCAGTACTTC. Translated: CASSLRTSGFQETQYF. The entire variable domain, with the rest obtained from reference TRBV18 and TRBJ2-5, is as follows: NAGVMQNPRHLVRRRGQEARLRCSPMKGHSHVYWYRQLPEEGLKFMVYLQKENIIDESGMPKERFSAEFPKEGPSILRIQQVVRGDSAAYFCASSLRTSGFQETQYFGPGTRLLVL.

The genes are TRBV30 and TRBJ2-7; 7 bases match TRBD1. CDR1 and CDR2 from the germline V gene are GTSNPN and SVGIG (reference sequence). The CDR3 loop spans 12 amino acids. V dropped 5 bases and J dropped 0; count of bases not matched to a gene: 1. The CDR3 protein is CAWGQVSYEQYF. Written as DNA, the CDR3 is TGTGCCTGGGGACAGGTCTCCTACGAGCAGTACTTC.

This rearrangement joins TRBV2 to TRBJ1-5; 8 bases are a match to TRBD1. V shed 6 bases and J 5 bases; nucleotides not matched to a gene: 3. The length of the CDR3 is 13 residues. Germline CDR1 is SNHLY and CDR2 is FYNNEI. The CDR3 here is CASRGQGDQPQHF. CDR3 nucleotide sequence: TGTGCCAGCAGAGGACAGGGTGATCAGCCCCAGCATTTT.